Below, 24 T cell receptor beta chains from the same sample are listed, as sequenced in a study of T cells in Graves' hyperthyroidism and ophthalmopathy. Using RNA transcripts as the source, TCR beta CDR3 regions were amplified. Carried out on the TCR CDR3, a first-round RT-PCR used the HTBI primer set. In TCRdb, the multiplex PCR reads were re-called with MiXCR into one record per CDR3 protein. The sample includes fewer than 700,000 distinct CDR3 sequences, roughly 15% of them seen just once. Sequencing was carried out using blood. All receptors come from a woman under 40 with Graves' hyperthyroidism.

This clonotype occurred many times. The rearrangement links TRBV27 to TRBJ2-3; 12 nucleotides align to TRBD2. This CDR3 comprises 15 residues. The J segment lost 5 bases and the V segment lost 9 bases, leaving 9 bases of the junction unmatched. From germline, CDR1 is MNHEY and CDR2 SMNVEV (reference sequence). The CDR3 region has the DNA TGTGCCAGTTCATCTAGCGGGAGGGTGGTAGATACGCAGTATTTT. As protein: CASSSSGRVVDTQYF.

This clonotype was recorded at least ten times. The chain has TRBV10-3 and TRBJ2-3; no clear D gene. The CDR3 loop spans 12 amino acids. Germline V gene lookup returns CDR1 ENHRY and CDR2 SYGVKD. V dropped 4 bases and J dropped 3 bases, with 5 bases sitting between them. CDR3 amino acids: CAISARTDTQYF. CDR3 sequence (DNA): TGTGCCATCAGTGCTCGGACAGATACGCAGTATTTT.

This clonotype was seen repeatedly, ten times or more. The CDR3 protein is CASSQEAEGLCNQPQHF. The CDR3 DNA sequence: TGTGCCAGCAGCCAAGAGGCAGAAGGACTGTGCAATCAGCCCCAGCATTTT. V is TRBV3-1 and J is TRBJ1-5; no firm D call. Germline V gene sequence: CDR1 LGHDT, CDR2 YNNKEL (reference sequence). Trimming removed 0 bases from V and 2 bases from J, with 14 bases in between. This CDR3 has 17 residues. Combining the CDR3 with reference TRBV3-1 and TRBJ1-5 gives the whole variable domain DTAVSQTPKYLVTQMGNDKSIKCEQNLGHDTMYWYKQDSKKFLKIMFSYNNKELIINETVPNRFSPKSPDKAHLNLHINSLELGDSAVYFCASSQEAEGLCNQPQHFGDGTRLSIL.

Many counts were recorded for this clonotype. The chain uses TRBV12-3 or TRBV12-4 and TRBJ2-7, with D tentatively TRBD1 (5 bases). CDR3 length: 14 residues. V dropped 4 bases and J dropped 7 bases, with 17 bases sitting between them. CDR3 sequence: CASSSGYRAIEQYF. The CDR3 bases are TGTGCCAGCAGTTCAGGGTACCGGGCGATAGAGCAGTACTTC.

This clonotype came up a few times. The chain links TRBV19 to TRBJ2-7; the match to TRBD1 covers 11 bases. With V trimmed by 5 bases and J by 6 bases, 9 bases remained unmatched. Germline CDR1 LNHDA, CDR2 SQIVND (reference sequence). CDR3 length: 15 amino acids. In DNA form, the CDR3 reads TGTGCCAGTAGTTTCCTCCCGGGACAGGGGGGCGAGCAGTACTTC. This translates into CASSFLPGQGGEQYF.

This clonotype occurred many times. This chain joins TRBV28 and TRBJ2-7; 10 positions agree with TRBD2. This CDR3 has 14 amino acids. The germline V gene encodes CDR1 MDHEN and CDR2 SYDVKM. V shed 2 bases, J shed 7 bases, and the junction held 5 bases outside the gene matches. CDR3 amino acids: CASSLGELAGEQYF. The CDR3 DNA follows: TGTGCCAGCAGTTTAGGGGAACTAGCGGGGGAGCAGTACTTC.

At least ten counts were recorded for this clonotype. CDR3: CASSQADIAGANVLTF. As DNA, the CDR3 is TGCGCCAGCAGCCAAGCGGACATAGCTGGGGCCAACGTCCTGACTTTC. The genes are TRBV5-1 and TRBJ2-6; D might be TRBD1 or TRBD2, each matching 5 bases. CDR1 SGHRS and CDR2 YFSETQ come from the germline V gene. Trimming left V 4 bases short and J 2 bases short, with 13 bases between. The CDR3 extends over 16 amino acids.

The sample holds many counts of this clonotype. J is TRBJ2-5 and V is TRBV7-3; D is undetermined. The CDR3 extends over 14 amino acids. The V gene lost 5 bases and the J gene lost 4 bases, with 14 bases spanning the gap. Germline V CDR1 and CDR2: SGHTA, FQGTGA. The chain's CDR3 is CASSVTSSGETQYF. In DNA, the CDR3 is TGTGCCAGCAGCGTCACGTCTAGTGGAGAGACCCAGTACTTC.

The table lists this clonotype with a few counts. The chain is built from TRBV24-1 and TRBJ2-1, with 12 bases that match TRBD2. With V trimmed by 2 bases and J by 7 bases, 5 bases remained unmatched. The CDR3 sequence is 16 residues long. CDR1 and CDR2 from the germline V gene are KGHDR and SFDVKD. CDR3: CATSDSASGRDNEQFF. The CDR3 nucleotides read TGTGCCACCAGTGATTCGGCTAGCGGGAGGGATAATGAGCAGTTCTTC.

The chain links TRBV10-2 to TRBJ2-2, with 11 bases aligning to TRBD2. The CDR3 extends over 15 amino acids. Looked up from germline, CDR1 is WSHSY and CDR2 is SAAADI. The J segment lost 1 base and the V segment lost 6 bases, leaving 1 base of the junction unmatched. CDR3 protein: CASRTSGMNTGELFF. DNA of the CDR3: TGCGCCAGCAGGACTAGCGGGATGAACACCGGGGAGCTGTTTTTT.

This clonotype was seen repeatedly, ten times or more. CDR3 sequence: CASSPGYSNQPQHF. The CDR3 DNA reads as TGTGCCAGCAGCCCGGGATATAGCAATCAGCCCCAGCATTTT. The chain recombines TRBV3-1 with TRBJ1-5; D call uncertain. The CDR3 runs to 14 residues. The ends were cut back, 4 bases at V and 0 bases at J, with 7 bases in the middle. The V gene's germline CDR1 is LGHDT and CDR2 YNNKEL (reference sequence). The full variable domain, with the rest looked up from reference TRBV3-1 and TRBJ1-5, is DTAVSQTPKYLVTQMGNDKSIKCEQNLGHDTMYWYKQDSKKFLKIMFSYNNKELIINETVPNRFSPKSPDKAHLNLHINSLELGDSAVYFCASSPGYSNQPQHFGDGTRLSIL.

This clonotype was counted at least ten times. The gene calls are TRBV11-2 and TRBJ2-1; D tentatively fits TRBD1 or TRBD2 (5 bases each). V lost 1 base, J lost 10 bases, and 11 bases lay in between. This CDR3 has 13 amino acids. Germline V CDR1 and CDR2: SGHAT, FQNNGV. The CDR3 nucleotides are TGTGCCAGCAGCTTAGTTGTCAGGGAGGAGCAGTTCTTC. It encodes CASSLVVREEQFF.

This clonotype was picked up many times. The gene calls are TRBV12-3 or TRBV12-4 and TRBJ2-7; possible D gene TRBD2, 6 bases. V lost 3 bases, J lost 3 bases, and 12 bases lay in between. CDR3 length equals 14 residues. CDR3 in amino acids: CASSFGAGGYEQYF. CDR3 nucleotides: TGTGCCAGCAGTTTTGGGGCCGGGGGCTACGAGCAGTACTTC.

This chain connects TRBV19 to TRBJ2-6; D not certain. V lost 4 bases, J lost 5 bases, and 12 bases lay in between. Germline V CDR1 and CDR2: LNHDA, SQIVND (reference sequence). This CDR3 has 15 amino acids. In DNA form, the CDR3 reads TGTGCCAGTAGTAATCCCGGGCAGTGGGCCAACGTCCTGACTTTC. Protein sequence: CASSNPGQWANVLTF.

This clonotype appeared many times. The V call is TRBV7-8, the J call TRBJ2-3, with 10 bases identical to TRBD1. The CDR3 contains 15 residues. CDR1 is SGHVS, CDR2 FQNEAQ, per germline. The ends lost 5 bases at V and 3 bases at J; junction bases unmatched: 5. The CDR3 here is CASSRQGASTDTQYF. The CDR3 DNA is TGTGCCAGCAGCCGACAGGGGGCGTCGACAGATACGCAGTATTTT.

V is TRBV20-1 and J is TRBJ1-1; D is unclear. Trimming cost V 6 bases and J 8 bases, with 16 bases left between them. There are 12 residues in the CDR3. CDR1 is DFQATT and CDR2 is SNEGSKA in the germline V gene (reference sequence). CDR3 residues: CSAKSAGWEAFF. The CDR3 region has the DNA TGCAGTGCCAAATCCGCGGGGTGGGAAGCTTTCTTT.

This clonotype was detected ten times or more. The chain employs TRBV3-1 and TRBJ1-1; perhaps TRBD1 as D (5 bases). The germline V gene has CDR1 LGHDT and CDR2 YNNKEL (reference sequence). V gave up 1 base and J gave up 2 bases, with 11 bases separating them. The CDR3 has 15 amino acids. The CDR3 DNA reads as TGTGCCAGCAGCCAAGTTTTAGACAGAAACACTGAAGCTTTCTTT. Protein: CASSQVLDRNTEAFF.

The gene calls are TRBV9 and TRBJ2-2; perhaps TRBD2 as D (5 bases). With 3 bases removed from V and 1 base from J, the gap between germline ends came to 10 bases. This CDR3 is 15 amino acids long. Germline V gene sequence: CDR1 SGDLS, CDR2 YYNGEE. The CDR3 spells CASSARTGNTGELFF. The CDR3 coding sequence is TGTGCCAGCAGCGCGAGGACTGGGAACACCGGGGAGCTGTTTTTT.

This clonotype was detected many times. The V gene is TRBV6-1, the J gene TRBJ2-7; TRBD2 agrees at 14 bases. The germline V gene has CDR1 MNHNS and CDR2 SASEGT. This CDR3 is 17 amino acids long. J lost 4 bases, V lost 5 bases, and 10 bases had no gene match. Written as DNA, the CDR3 is TGTGCCAGCAGTTCCGATGCGACTAGCGGGAGGGGGTACGAGCAGTACTTC. This codes for CASSSDATSGRGYEQYF.

The chain recombines TRBV12-3 or TRBV12-4 with TRBJ1-4, with no clear D. This CDR3 spans 15 amino acids. V was pared by 7 bases and J by 0 bases, with 12 bases between. CDR3 region: CASTPSEATNEKLFF. The CDR3 DNA reads as TGTGCCAGCACTCCATCGGAGGCAACTAATGAAAAACTGTTTTTT.

The CDR3 protein is CASSVAWDAEKLFF. The CDR3 region has the DNA TGTGCCAGCAGCGTAGCGTGGGACGCCGAAAAACTGTTTTTT. The V and J genes are TRBV9 and TRBJ1-4; TRBD1 might be the D (5 bases). In germline, CDR1 is SGDLS, CDR2 YYNGEE. The CDR3 runs to 14 residues. V was clipped by 0 bases and J by 8 bases, with 11 bases between them. Based on the CDR3 plus reference TRBV9 and TRBJ1-4, the full variable domain is DSGVTQTPKHLITATGQRVTLRCSPRSGDLSVYWYQQSLDQGLQFLIQYYNGEERAKGNILERFSAQQFPDLHSELNLSSLELGDSALYFCASSVAWDAEKLFFGSGTQLSVL.

The rearrangement uses TRBV10-1 and TRBJ2-3; D unresolved. Germline values: CDR1 WNHNN, CDR2 SYGVQD (reference sequence). The V end was cut by 6 bases, the J end by 0 bases, with 19 bases between. This CDR3 has 17 amino acids. The CDR3: CASRTISNSGSTDTQYF. DNA for the CDR3: TGCGCCAGCAGGACCATATCGAATTCAGGCAGCACAGATACGCAGTATTTT.

The chain joins TRBV5-4 to TRBJ2-2; D is perhaps TRBD1 (5 bases). This CDR3 is 17 amino acids long. Deletions cut 2 bases from V and 0 bases from J, with 14 bases between. The germline V gene encodes CDR1 SGHNT and CDR2 YYREEE (reference sequence). CDR3 sequence reads: CASSLDTGLTNTGELFF. The CDR3 coding sequence is TGTGCCAGCAGCTTAGACACAGGATTAACGAACACCGGGGAGCTGTTTTTT.

The genes are TRBV6-4 and TRBJ2-2, with TRBD1 identical over 8 bases. The CDR3 extends over 14 amino acids. Unmatched junction bases numbered 6, after V lost 7 bases and J lost 5 bases. The germline V gene encodes CDR1 MRHNA and CDR2 SNTAGT. CDR3 DNA: TGTGCCAGCACGAGGGACAGGTGGACCGGGGAGCTGTTTTTT. It encodes CASTRDRWTGELFF.